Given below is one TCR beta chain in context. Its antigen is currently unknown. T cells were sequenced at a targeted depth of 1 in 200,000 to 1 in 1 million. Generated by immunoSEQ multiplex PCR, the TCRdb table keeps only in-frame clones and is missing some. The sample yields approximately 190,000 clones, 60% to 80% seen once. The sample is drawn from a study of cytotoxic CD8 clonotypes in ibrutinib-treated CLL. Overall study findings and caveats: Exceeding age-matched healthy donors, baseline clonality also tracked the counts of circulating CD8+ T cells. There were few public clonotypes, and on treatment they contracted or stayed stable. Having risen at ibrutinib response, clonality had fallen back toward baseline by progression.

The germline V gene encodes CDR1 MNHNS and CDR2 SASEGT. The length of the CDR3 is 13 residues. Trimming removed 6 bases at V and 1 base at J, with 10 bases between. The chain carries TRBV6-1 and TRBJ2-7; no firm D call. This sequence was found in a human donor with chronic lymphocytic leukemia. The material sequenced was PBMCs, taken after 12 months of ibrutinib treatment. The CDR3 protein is CASSATVSYEQYF. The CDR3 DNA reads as TGTGCCAGCAGCGCTACAGTGTCCTACGAGCAGTACTTC.